This T cell receptor (beta chain) was retrieved from a study of blood T cell repertoires in COVID-19. This clone was seen a handful of times. Libraries were prepared by immunoSEQ multiplex PCR; TCRdb keeps only in-frame clonotypes and omits some of them. Among under 200,000 clones, around four fifths were seen once, and the ten largest hold 2.5% to 3.5%. In germline, CDR1 is LGHDT, CDR2 YNNKEL (reference sequence). The CDR3 is 14 amino acids. V lost 0 bases, J lost 1 base, and 7 bases lay in between. V is TRBV3-1 (or the pseudogene TRBV3-2) and J is TRBJ2-7; D call uncertain. Sequencing was carried out using peripheral blood. The receptor comes from a woman aged 60-75 years with acute or convalescent COVID-19. CDR3 DNA: TGTGCCAGCAGCCAAGAAATATATTCCTACGAGCAGTACTTC. It codes for CASSQEIYSYEQYF.